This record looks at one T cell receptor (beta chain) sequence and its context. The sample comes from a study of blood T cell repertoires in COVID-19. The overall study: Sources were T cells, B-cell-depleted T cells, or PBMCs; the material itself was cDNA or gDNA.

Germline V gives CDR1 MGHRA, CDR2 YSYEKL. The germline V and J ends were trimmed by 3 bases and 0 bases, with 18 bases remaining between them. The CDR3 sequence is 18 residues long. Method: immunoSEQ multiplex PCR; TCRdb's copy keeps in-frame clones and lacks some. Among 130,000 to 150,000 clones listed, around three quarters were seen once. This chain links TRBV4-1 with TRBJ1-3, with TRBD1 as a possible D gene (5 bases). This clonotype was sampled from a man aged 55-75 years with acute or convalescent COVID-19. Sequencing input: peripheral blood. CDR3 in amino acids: CASSQATQGLGSGNTIYF. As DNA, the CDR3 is TGCGCCAGCAGCCAGGCGACCCAGGGTTTAGGCTCTGGAAACACCATATATTTT.